Below are 20 T cell receptor beta chains sequenced from a single sample in a study of OX40 agonist ivuxolimab in advanced cancers. Clones were sequenced by immunoSEQ multiplex PCR, and TCRdb holds only the in-frame ones, with some missing. The data contain tens of thousands of clones, 85% of them singletons. The specimen comprised CD4+ or CD8+ T cells sorted from blood, sampled in a trial of the OX40 agonist ivuxolimab. Receptor source: an adult with an advanced solid tumor such as melanoma, head and neck, liver or kidney cancer.

The CDR3 is CASSLEETQYF. The CDR3 coding sequence is TGTGCCAGCAGCTTGGAAGAGACCCAGTACTTC. The chain employs TRBV5-5 and TRBJ2-5; D gene uncertain. Germline V gene data show CDR1 as SGHKS and CDR2 as YYEKEE (reference sequence). This CDR3 is built from 11 residues. V gave up 0 bases and J gave up 3 bases, with 0 bases separating them.

The V and J genes are TRBV29-1 and TRBJ2-7, with 9 positions matching TRBD1. The ends lost 1 base at V and 2 bases at J; junction bases unmatched: 0. The CDR3 is 13 residues long. Looked up from germline, CDR1 is SQVTM and CDR2 is ANQGSEA. CDR3: CSVEGDRAYEQYF. The CDR3 DNA reads TGCAGCGTTGAAGGGGACAGGGCCTACGAGCAGTACTTC.

This clone was picked up a small number of times. This chain links TRBV20-1 with TRBJ1-1; TRBD1 might be the D (6 bases). The ends were cut back, 8 bases at V and 5 bases at J, with 12 bases in the middle. This CDR3 contains 11 residues. Germline CDR1 is DFQATT and CDR2 is SNEGSKA (reference sequence). The CDR3 loop reads CSIQGGTEAFF. The CDR3 region has the DNA TGCAGTATACAGGGAGGGACTGAAGCTTTCTTT.

A word on this clone: One end of the junction varies from germline; a read error may be responsible. The chain uses TRBV7-9 and TRBJ2-7; 9 bases match TRBD1. Germline V lookup: CDR1 SEHNR, CDR2 FQNEAQ (reference sequence). The CDR3 extends over 11 amino acids. The CDR3: CASTSRGQGLF. DNA of the CDR3: TGTGCCAGCACCTCCAGGGGACAGGGATTGTTC.

This chain connects TRBV6-5 to TRBJ2-7; the D gene is possibly TRBD1 (6 bases). CDR1 is MNHEY and CDR2 is SVGAGI in the germline V gene. CDR3 size: 11 residues. The V end was cut by 6 bases, the J end by 7 bases, with 10 bases between. Written as DNA, the CDR3 is TGTGCCAGCAGGGAAAGGGGGGAGCAGTACTTC. Its protein is CASRERGEQYF.

Comments on this clone: Other DNA sequences in this specimen translate into the identical CDR3. The V gene is TRBV9, the J gene TRBJ1-1; the D is unclear. V was shortened by 0 bases and J by 2 bases, with 2 bases between the two germline ends. The CDR3 runs to 12 residues. Germline V gene data show CDR1 as SGDLS and CDR2 as YYNGEE. CDR3 sequence (DNA): TGTGCCAGCAGCGTAGCAAACACTGAAGCTTTCTTT. It specifies CASSVANTEAFF.

Comments on this clone: This clone may be a read error of a much larger clone one base away. The chain combines TRBV27 with TRBJ1-1, with a weak D call TRBD1 (5 bases). The V end was cut by 6 bases, the J end by 0 bases, with 5 bases between. The germline gives CDR1 MNHEY, CDR2 SMNVEV (reference sequence). The CDR3 is 12 amino acids. CDR3 protein: CASRQVNTEAFF. In nucleotides, the CDR3 is TGTGCCAGCAGACAGGTGAACACTGAAGCTTTCTTT.

V usage is TRBV19 and J usage is TRBJ2-6, with D hard to call. CDR1 and CDR2 (germline): LNHDA, SQIVND (reference sequence). The CDR3 is 17 amino acids. V was clipped by 4 bases and J by 3 bases, with 16 bases between them. The CDR3 protein is CASSSLTTGGGANVLTF. The CDR3 DNA reads as TGTGCCAGTAGTAGTCTAACAACTGGCGGTGGGGCCAACGTCCTGACTTTC. The entire variable domain, with the rest obtained from reference TRBV19 and TRBJ2-6, is as follows: DGGITQSPKYLFRKEGQNVTLSCEQNLNHDAMYWYRQDPGQGLRLIYYSQIVNDFQKGDIAEGYSVSREKKESFPLTVTSAQKNPTAFYLCASSSLTTGGGANVLTFGAGSRLTVL.

This chain joins TRBV6-5 and TRBJ2-2; D is uncertain. V shed 0 bases and J shed 7 bases, with 6 bases lying between them. Germline CDR1 is MNHEY and CDR2 is SVGAGI. This CDR3 is 13 amino acids long. The CDR3 DNA sequence: TGTGCCAGCAGTTACTCTCTTCTCGGGGAGCTGTTTTTT. Translation: CASSYSLLGELFF.

The genes are TRBV5-6 and TRBJ2-2; 10 positions agree with TRBD1. This CDR3 spans 16 amino acids. The germline V gene has CDR1 SGHDT and CDR2 YYEEEE. The V gene end was trimmed by 2 bases and the J gene end by 5 bases; junction bases not matched to a gene: 6. The CDR3 loop is CASSFRQGAGTGELFF. The CDR3, as DNA: TGTGCCAGCAGCTTTCGACAGGGGGCGGGAACCGGGGAGCTGTTTTTT.

The chain links TRBV12-5 to TRBJ2-3, with 7 nucleotides matching TRBD1. The V and J ends lost 4 bases and 0 bases, in that order; junction bases with no gene match: 1. Germline loops: CDR1 LGHNT, CDR2 FRNRAP. The CDR3 consists of 14 residues. The CDR3 DNA follows: TGTGCTAGTGGTTCGGACAGGAGCACAGATACGCAGTATTTT. This translates into CASGSDRSTDTQYF.

The chain has TRBV5-1 and TRBJ2-2; D is possibly TRBD1 or TRBD2 (6 bases each). This CDR3 is built from 15 residues. Germline CDR1 and CDR2: SGHRS and YFSETQ. V lost 0 bases to trimming and J lost 7 bases, with 13 bases between them. CDR3 region: CASSLVGGIDGELFF. In DNA form, the CDR3 reads TGCGCCAGCAGCTTGGTCGGGGGCATCGACGGGGAGCTGTTTTTT.

The V call is TRBV6-5, the J call TRBJ1-2; D unresolved. V lost 0 bases, J lost 2 bases, and 7 bases lay in between. CDR1 and CDR2 from the germline V gene are MNHEY and SVGAGI. The CDR3 is made up of 14 amino acids. The CDR3 here is CASSYSAQNYGYTF. The CDR3 DNA reads as TGTGCCAGCAGTTACTCGGCACAAAACTATGGCTACACCTTC.

The chain combines TRBV30 with TRBJ2-7; D may be TRBD1 (5 bases). V was shortened by 2 bases and J by 1 base, with 9 bases between the two germline ends. The CDR3 has 13 amino acids. CDR1 and CDR2 (germline): GTSNPN, SVGIG (reference sequence). The CDR3 DNA follows: TGTGCCTGGAGTAATACAGGTTCCTACGAGCAGTACTTC. The encoded protein is CAWSNTGSYEQYF.

This clone was observed once. This chain uses TRBV7-2 with TRBJ2-1, with 8 bases aligning to TRBD2. The CDR3 consists of 15 residues. Germline V gene data show CDR1 as SGHTA and CDR2 as FQGNSA. Unmatched junction bases numbered 10, after V lost 5 bases and J lost 7 bases. CDR3 loop: CASSLGGGNKNEQFF. The CDR3 bases are TGTGCCAGCAGCCTCGGGGGGGGAAATAAAAATGAGCAGTTCTTC. The whole variable domain, filled in from reference TRBV7-2 and TRBJ2-1, reads GAGVSQSPSNKVTEKGKDVELRCDPISGHTALYWYRQSLGQGLEFLIYFQGNSAPDKSGLPSDRFSAERTGGSVSTLTIQRTQQEDSAVYLCASSLGGGNKNEQFFGPGTRLTVL.

The chain is built from TRBV21-1 and TRBJ2-2; the D call TRBD2 from the table was never checked on the DNA. TRBV21-1 is designated a pseudogene. The CDR3 has 18 amino acids. CDR3 coding DNA: TGTGCCAGCAGCAAAAGTGTCCACTCCTGGGGAGACACCGGGGAGCTGTTTTTT. This codes for CASSKSVHSWGDTGELFF.

The V gene is TRBV6-5, the J gene TRBJ2-5, with 7 positions matching TRBD2. Germline-derived CDR1 and CDR2 are MNHEY and SVGAGI. CDR3 size: 15 residues. After removal of 5 bases from V and 2 bases from J, the junction contained 8 bases not matched to a gene. CDR3 loop: CASSGRAGVQETQYF. Here the CDR3 DNA reads TGTGCCAGCAGTGGTCGTGCGGGGGTGCAAGAGACCCAGTACTTC.

The chain couples TRBV27 to TRBJ1-5, with a tentative D call TRBD1 (6 bases). Trimming took off 4 bases at V and 5 bases at J, with 12 bases between the two ends. The CDR3 is made up of 14 amino acids. Germline V gene data show CDR1 as MNHEY and CDR2 as SMNVEV (reference sequence). CDR3: CASSSSGVYQPQHF. The DNA for the CDR3 is TGTGCCAGCAGTTCCTCAGGGGTTTATCAGCCCCAGCATTTT.

This clone has a single count. The gene calls are TRBV7-7 and TRBJ2-1; 9 bases are shared with TRBD2. CDR3 length equals 16 residues. Germline V gives CDR1 SSHAT, CDR2 FNYEAQ (reference sequence). J was trimmed by 1 base and V by 5 bases; bases with no gene match: 6. CDR3: CASSLELAGSYNEQFF. For the CDR3, the DNA is TGTGCCAGCAGCCTAGAGCTAGCGGGGTCCTACAATGAGCAGTTCTTC.

There are a few counts of this clone. This sequence joins TRBV11-2 and TRBJ2-1, with D possibly called TRBD1 or TRBD2 (5 bases each). Germline CDR1 is SGHAT and CDR2 is FQNNGV. This CDR3 has 14 residues. Trimming pared 0 bases from V and 9 bases from J, leaving 12 bases between. CDR3 sequence reads: CASSLDPGTSEQFF. The CDR3 bases are TGTGCCAGCAGCTTAGATCCGGGGACGAGTGAGCAGTTCTTC.